The 25 T cell receptor beta chains below all came from one sample that was sequenced in a study of blood T cell repertoires in COVID-19. The method was immunoSEQ multiplex PCR; TCRdb's version includes in-frame clones alone and lacks a portion of them. The sample records 150,000 or so clones, approximately 87% being singletons. Sequencing was done on a sample of peripheral blood. The receptor source for this set is a man at least 80 years old with acute or convalescent COVID-19.

This chain connects TRBV3-1 (or the pseudogene TRBV3-2) to TRBJ2-5; 12 nucleotides align to TRBD2. V was clipped by 0 bases and J by 3 bases; unmatched bases: 8. This CDR3 has 18 residues. Germline V gene data show CDR1 as LGHDT and CDR2 as YNNKEL (reference sequence). CDR3 sequence: CASSQERLAGGPKETQYF. Here the CDR3 DNA reads TGTGCCAGCAGCCAAGAAAGGCTAGCGGGAGGGCCGAAAGAGACCCAGTACTTC.

This clone has just a few counts. The chain is built from TRBV7-6 and TRBJ2-1; perhaps TRBD2 as D (5 bases). This CDR3 is 15 amino acids long. Germline values: CDR1 SGHVS, CDR2 FNYEAQ. Trimming pared 0 bases from V and 1 base from J, leaving 7 bases between. Written as DNA, the CDR3 is TGTGCCAGCAGCTTAGCAGGGAGATCCTACAATGAGCAGTTCTTC. Amino acid sequence: CASSLAGRSYNEQFF.

This chain links TRBV5-1 with TRBJ2-1; D is unclear. The CDR3 runs to 15 residues. Trimming removed 4 bases from V and 4 bases from J, with 15 bases in between. Germline loops: CDR1 SGHRS, CDR2 YFSETQ. The CDR3 DNA reads as TGCGCCAGCAGCCCTCGGGTAGCTGGGTACAATGAGCAGTTCTTC. It yields the protein CASSPRVAGYNEQFF.

The chain links TRBV5-1 to TRBJ2-7, with TRBD2 matching 13 bases. Germline V lookup: CDR1 SGHRS, CDR2 YFSETQ. The CDR3 spans 15 residues. The J segment lost 3 bases and the V segment lost 2 bases, leaving 2 bases of the junction unmatched. CDR3 coding DNA: TGCGCCAGCAGCTTCGGACTAGCGGGGGTCTACGAGCAGTACTTC. Translated, it gives CASSFGLAGVYEQYF. The complete variable domain, with remaining parts taken from reference TRBV5-1 and TRBJ2-7, reads KAGVTQTPRYLIKTRGQQVTLSCSPISGHRSVSWYQQTPGQGLQFLFEYFSETQRNKGNFPGRFSGRQFSNSRSEMNVSTLELGDSALYLCASSFGLAGVYEQYFGPGTRLTVT.

V and J are TRBV5-1 and TRBJ1-2; a possible D gene is TRBD1 (5 bases). Germline CDR1 SGHRS, CDR2 YFSETQ. V shed 3 bases and J shed 5 bases, with 11 bases lying between them. The CDR3 has 13 amino acids. The DNA of the CDR3 is TGCGCCAGCAGCTCAGGGTCAGAGTATGGCTACACCTTC. Protein: CASSSGSEYGYTF. Full variable domain (rest looked up from reference TRBV5-1 and TRBJ1-2): KAGVTQTPRYLIKTRGQQVTLSCSPISGHRSVSWYQQTPGQGLQFLFEYFSETQRNKGNFPGRFSGRQFSNSRSEMNVSTLELGDSALYLCASSSGSEYGYTFGSGTRLTVV.

The chain recombines TRBV25-1 with TRBJ1-2; a possible D gene is TRBD1 (6 bases). The V gene's germline CDR1 is MGHDK and CDR2 SYGVNS. The length of the CDR3 is 13 residues. V was shortened by 6 bases and J by 4 bases, with 12 bases between the two germline ends. The DNA of the CDR3 is TGTGCCAGCAGCGACAGGCTGTCCTATGGCTACACCTTC. This codes for CASSDRLSYGYTF.

Written as DNA, the CDR3 is TGTGCCAGCAAGATAGACAGGGGAGGGTACGAGCAGTACTTC. Encoded protein: CASKIDRGGYEQYF. V usage is TRBV2 and J usage is TRBJ2-7; tentative D call: TRBD1 (8 bases). The CDR3 is 14 amino acids. Germline V CDR1 and CDR2: SNHLY, FYNNEI. The germline V and J ends were trimmed by 7 bases and 4 bases, with 17 bases remaining between them.

This clone was seen repeatedly, ten times or more. The V gene is TRBV6-1, the J gene TRBJ2-7; 11 nucleotides agree with TRBD1. The germline V gene encodes CDR1 MNHNS and CDR2 SASEGT. With 1 base clipped from V and 4 bases from J, the junction kept 3 bases outside the gene matches. This CDR3 spans 15 amino acids. CDR3 DNA: TGTGCCAGCAGTGAAGTTGGGACAGGGGGTTACGAGCAGTACTTC. Its protein is CASSEVGTGGYEQYF.

The V gene is TRBV5-1, the J gene TRBJ1-3; 8 bases are shared with TRBD1. The CDR3 consists of 15 residues. Trimming removed 4 bases from V and 2 bases from J; junction bases left unmatched: 5. Germline V gene data show CDR1 as SGHRS and CDR2 as YFSETQ. This CDR3 reads CASSPSTGAGNTIYF. In DNA form, the CDR3 reads TGCGCCAGCAGCCCATCGACAGGGGCTGGAAACACCATATATTTT.

The chain combines TRBV7-9 with TRBJ2-2, with 7 bases aligning to TRBD1. Per germline, CDR1 SEHNR and CDR2 FQNEAQ (reference sequence). CDR3 length equals 15 residues. With V trimmed by 5 bases and J by 5 bases, 8 bases remained unmatched. In DNA, the CDR3 is TGTGCCAGCAGCACCAGGGGGATCGATACCGGGGAGCTGTTTTTT. It encodes CASSTRGIDTGELFF.

The rearrangement uses TRBV29-1 and TRBJ1-1; no clear D. Germline values: CDR1 SQVTM, CDR2 ANQGSEA. Trimming cost V 5 bases and J 5 bases, with 27 bases left between them. The CDR3 length is 17 residues. The DNA of the CDR3 is TGCAGCGTTCCCCTATTCCCCGCGGGTCCTCTTAAGACTGAAGCTTTCTTT. Translating it yields CSVPLFPAGPLKTEAFF.

This clone was picked up one time. This rearrangement joins TRBV5-6 to TRBJ1-2; D is possibly TRBD1 (6 bases). CDR3 size: 12 residues. Looked up from germline, CDR1 is SGHDT and CDR2 is YYEEEE. V was cut by 6 bases and J by 8 bases, with 14 bases left in between. The CDR3 coding sequence is TGTGCCAGCAACACAGGGCCCGGAGGCTACACCTTC. Its protein is CASNTGPGGYTF.

The chain carries TRBV7-2 and TRBJ2-1; 8 nucleotides align to TRBD2. CDR3 length: 15 residues. CDR1 is SGHTA, CDR2 FQGNSA, per germline. V shed 2 bases, J shed 6 bases, and the junction held 6 bases outside the gene matches. The CDR3 coding sequence is TGTGCCAGCAGCTTAAGTTTCGGGACTAGCAATGAGCAGTTCTTC. Protein sequence: CASSLSFGTSNEQFF.

The chain joins TRBV5-4 to TRBJ2-3; TRBD2 aligns across 7 bases. The germline CDR1 and CDR2 sequences are SGHNT and YYREEE (reference sequence). With 2 bases clipped from V and 4 bases from J, the junction kept 7 bases outside the gene matches. The length of the CDR3 is 15 residues. CDR3 region: CASSLAAGVADTQYF. The CDR3 nucleotides are TGTGCCAGCAGCTTAGCGGCGGGAGTGGCAGATACGCAGTATTTT.

V gene TRBV27 combines with J gene TRBJ1-6, with TRBD1 as a possible D gene (5 bases). The CDR3 loop spans 14 amino acids. V lost 4 bases and J lost 10, with 14 bases in between. Germline-derived CDR1 and CDR2 are MNHEY and SMNVEV (reference sequence). The CDR3 region is CASSYVGGGSPLHF. For the CDR3, the DNA is TGTGCCAGCAGTTATGTGGGGGGAGGATCACCCCTCCACTTT.

This chain links TRBV6-5 with TRBJ2-3; TRBD2 is a possible D gene (6 bases). V was cut by 6 bases and J by 2 bases, with 15 bases left in between. Per germline, CDR1 MNHEY and CDR2 SVGAGI. The CDR3 totals 15 residues. CDR3 nucleotide sequence: TGTGCCAGCAGCGTCGGGACTTTCACCACAGATACGCAGTATTTT. The encoded protein is CASSVGTFTTDTQYF.

J is TRBJ2-1 and V is TRBV11-2; D is perhaps TRBD1 (5 bases). This CDR3 is 16 amino acids long. CDR1 is SGHAT, CDR2 FQNNGV, per germline. Trimming shortened V by 2 bases and J by 0 bases, and 11 bases separated the two germline ends. CDR3 coding DNA: TGTGCCAGCAGCTTACGTGGTAGGGGCTCCTACAATGAGCAGTTCTTC. It is translated as CASSLRGRGSYNEQFF.

The V call is TRBV25-1, the J call TRBJ1-5; D is possibly TRBD1 (5 bases). Per the germline V gene, CDR1 is MGHDK and CDR2 is SYGVNS. CDR3 length: 14 amino acids. The V gene lost 5 bases and the J gene lost 6 bases, with 14 bases spanning the gap. The CDR3 DNA reads as TGTGCCAGCAGTCCCCAGGGCGGGGCTCAGCCCCAGCATTTT. Translation: CASSPQGGAQPQHF.

For the CDR3, the DNA is TGTGCCAGCAGTTACTCGGAGGGTTACGAGCAGTACTTC. Its translation: CASSYSEGYEQYF. V is TRBV6-6 and J is TRBJ2-7; D perhaps matches TRBD2 (6 bases). V was trimmed by 0 bases and J by 4 bases, leaving 7 bases between them. The germline V gene has CDR1 MNHNY and CDR2 SVGAGI (reference sequence). The CDR3 is made up of 13 amino acids.

As for this clone: Germline and junction disagree at one end, which may indicate a read error. The CDR3 loop is CASSRDRGVLDF. CDR3 DNA: TGTGCCAGCAGCCGGGACAGGGGCGTACTGGACTTC. V and J are TRBV7-9 and TRBJ2-5, with TRBD1 identical over 10 bases. This CDR3 spans 12 amino acids. CDR1 is SEHNR and CDR2 is FQNEAQ in the germline V gene (reference sequence).

This chain links TRBV19 with TRBJ1-5, with a possible D match to TRBD1 (5 bases). Looked up from germline, CDR1 is LNHDA and CDR2 is SQIVND (reference sequence). V lost 6 bases and J 6 bases, leaving 18 bases between the germline ends. This CDR3 is 15 amino acids long. The CDR3 coding sequence is TGTGCCAGTAGGAAAACTCAGGGCTTTCGTCAGCCCCAGCATTTT. Its translation: CASRKTQGFRQPQHF.

The chain carries TRBV5-4 and TRBJ2-2, with D unresolved. This CDR3 is built from 14 residues. Trimming took off 0 bases at V and 3 bases at J, with 6 bases between the two ends. Germline V gene sequence: CDR1 SGHNT, CDR2 YYREEE (reference sequence). The CDR3, as DNA: TGTGCCAGCAGCTTGGACACCCACACCGGGGAGCTGTTTTTT. It is translated as CASSLDTHTGELFF.

The genes are TRBV7-8 and TRBJ1-6, with TRBD1 identical over 9 bases. CDR3 length: 17 amino acids. V trimming: 1 base; J trimming: 7 bases; junction bases outside the gene matches: 8. CDR1 is SGHVS, CDR2 FQNEAQ, per germline. CDR3 sequence reads: CASSLVAGTGLNSPLHF. The CDR3 bases are TGTGCCAGCAGCTTAGTAGCCGGGACAGGGCTCAATTCACCCCTCCACTTT.

The chain couples TRBV4-1 to TRBJ2-1, with TRBD1 matching over 8 bases. The CDR3 totals 16 residues. V lost 1 base and J lost 2; bases outside the gene matches: 4. The germline V gene encodes CDR1 MGHRA and CDR2 YSYEKL. DNA for the CDR3: TGCGCCAGCAGCCAAGGGGGGACAGGACCCTACAATGAGCAGTTCTTC. Translating gives CASSQGGTGPYNEQFF.

This clone was observed once. The CDR3, as DNA: TGTGCCTCGGAATTTCGGGACAGGAGATCGCAGCAAGTCTATGGCTACACCTTC. Translation: CASEFRDRRSQQVYGYTF. The V and J genes are TRBV30 and TRBJ1-2, with 8 bases matching TRBD1. The CDR3 is 18 residues long. Germline lookup yields CDR1 GTSNPN and CDR2 SVGIG (reference sequence). V was pared by 7 bases and J by 4 bases, with 23 bases of the junction left unmatched.